This T cell receptor (beta chain) was recovered during a study of blood T cell repertoires in COVID-19. The CDR3 totals 15 residues. The V and J ends lost 4 bases and 6 bases, in that order; junction bases with no gene match: 7. CDR1 is MNHEY and CDR2 is SMNVEV in the germline V gene (reference sequence). Measured with immunoSEQ multiplex PCR; TCRdb has only the in-frame clones, and not every one. The table records some 71,000 clones, roughly four fifths of them present only once. Enrolled during active infection, Seattle patients were then followed longitudinally. The TCR comes from a man aged 50-60 years with COVID-19, enrolled during active disease. Material: peripheral blood. The rearrangement links TRBV27 to TRBJ2-1; 9 bases line up with TRBD2. In nucleotides, the CDR3 is TGTGCCAGCAGTTGGCGTCTAGCGGGGTCCAATGAGCAGTTCTTC. Protein: CASSWRLAGSNEQFF.